One and the same sample provided the 14 T cell receptor beta chains below, sequenced in a study of human T cells and chemical hapten exposure. MiXCR, applied by TCRdb to the RACE reads, yields one record per CDR3 protein. The sample includes approximately 79,000 distinct CDR3 sequences, 10% of them seen just once. The time point is: patch test 1, 2 weeks after DPC sensitization. Documented treatment: therapeutic diphenylcyclopropenone sensitization with weekly scalp DPC. The sample here was whole blood, taken in connection with sensitization to the hapten diphenylcyclopropenone (DPC). These receptors were taken from a woman aged 45-65 years with alopecia areata. Some clones in this sample may be carry-over from other donors' samples.

This clonotype was recorded at least ten times. J is TRBJ2-5 and V is TRBV5-4, with D possibly matching TRBD2 (6 bases). This CDR3 spans 16 amino acids. Germline-derived CDR1 and CDR2 are SGHNT and YYREEE (reference sequence). Between the trimmed V and J ends, which lost 0 bases and 7 bases, there was a span of 19 bases. The DNA for the CDR3 is TGTGCCAGCAGCTTGGCCCCTCGGGAGACCTCAGGGACCCAGTACTTC. It specifies CASSLAPRETSGTQYF.

The chain links TRBV5-1 to TRBJ2-3; 8 positions agree with TRBD2. The CDR3 consists of 16 residues. Losses at the gene ends were 0 bases for V and 0 bases for J; bases not matched to a gene: 3. The germline gives CDR1 SGHRS, CDR2 YFSETQ. This CDR3 reads CASSLGPSGSTDTQYF. The CDR3 nucleotides are TGCGCCAGCAGCTTGGGGCCTAGCGGGAGCACAGATACGCAGTATTTT.

This clonotype was seen at least ten times. The V call is TRBV18, the J call TRBJ2-7; TRBD2 matches at 8 bases. With 5 bases clipped from V and 5 bases from J, the junction kept 8 bases outside the gene matches. Germline V gene lookup returns CDR1 KGHSH and CDR2 LQKENI. This CDR3 region has 14 residues. The CDR3 DNA reads as TGTGCCAGCTCATCAAGTGCGGGGGGCGACGAGCAGTACTTC. The encoded protein is CASSSSAGGDEQYF.

This clonotype was detected ten times or more. The chain uses TRBV28 and TRBJ1-5, with D uncertain. The V end was cut by 8 bases, the J end by 6 bases, with 5 bases between. There are 10 residues in the CDR3. Looked up from germline, CDR1 is MDHEN and CDR2 is SYDVKM. The CDR3 DNA reads TGTGCCAGCGGGATTCAGCCCCAGCATTTT. It yields the protein CASGIQPQHF.

The V gene is TRBV10-1, the J gene TRBJ2-3; 11 bases map to TRBD2. The V and J ends lost 2 bases and 1 base, in that order; junction bases with no gene match: 8. The CDR3 consists of 18 residues. The germline gives CDR1 WNHNN, CDR2 SYGVQD (reference sequence). The CDR3 DNA is TGCGCCAGCAGTGAGGTTAGCGGGAGGGGATCCGGCACAGATACGCAGTATTTT. It encodes CASSEVSGRGSGTDTQYF.

The genes are TRBV20-1 and TRBJ2-3; D might be TRBD2 (6 bases). CDR1 and CDR2 from the germline V gene are DFQATT and SNEGSKA (reference sequence). This CDR3 has 14 residues. Trimming shortened V by 1 base and J by 2 bases, and 10 bases separated the two germline ends. The CDR3 DNA sequence: TGCAGTGCTAGAGTCGGAGGGGACACAGATACGCAGTATTTT. It yields the protein CSARVGGDTDTQYF.

This clonotype was seen more than once but under ten times. The chain is built from TRBV27 and TRBJ1-4; TRBD1 aligns across 7 bases. CDR1 MNHEY and CDR2 SMNVEV come from the germline V gene (reference sequence). V lost 3 bases to trimming and J lost 6 bases; unmatched junction nucleotides: 13. The length of the CDR3 is 17 residues. CDR3 bases: TGTGCCAGCAGTTTTTACTGGACAGGAGCCAGGGATGAAAAACTGTTTTTT. This sequence encodes CASSFYWTGARDEKLFF.

This clonotype was seen a handful of times. This chain connects TRBV10-1 to TRBJ2-5; perhaps TRBD2 as D (6 bases). Germline V gene lookup returns CDR1 WNHNN and CDR2 SYGVQD (reference sequence). This CDR3 has 15 amino acids. V lost 3 bases, J lost 4 bases, and 15 bases lay in between. CDR3 coding DNA: TGCGCCAGCAGTGACCCAAAGGGACTTGGAGAGACCCAGTACTTC. Protein sequence: CASSDPKGLGETQYF.

This sequence joins TRBV7-8 and TRBJ1-2; unclear D gene. Per germline, CDR1 SGHVS and CDR2 FQNEAQ. Deletions cut 1 base from V and 8 bases from J, with 14 bases between. The CDR3 consists of 14 residues. The CDR3 region is CASSLVVLGDGYTF. CDR3 in DNA: TGTGCCAGCAGCTTAGTAGTGTTGGGAGACGGCTACACCTTC.

The chain joins TRBV18 to TRBJ2-3, with a possible D match to TRBD2 (7 bases). The CDR3 runs 19 residues. Germline assignment: CDR1 KGHSH and CDR2 LQKENI. V shed 0 bases and J shed 5 bases, with 24 bases lying between them. CDR3 bases: TGTGCCAGCTCACCACCGGGTCTCAGGGGCGGGAGCTTTGGAGATACGCAGTATTTT. Residues: CASSPPGLRGGSFGDTQYF.

The V gene is TRBV12-5, the J gene TRBJ2-3; 7 bases fit TRBD2. The CDR3 runs 15 residues. Germline-derived CDR1 and CDR2 are LGHNT and FRNRAP. V lost 4 bases, J lost 5 bases, and 9 bases stayed unmatched. The CDR3 sequence is CASGSSSGSIDTQYF. CDR3 DNA: TGTGCTAGTGGTTCTTCTAGCGGCTCAATAGATACGCAGTATTTT.

The J gene is TRBJ2-7, the V gene TRBV15; TRBD1 matches at 8 bases. Germline CDR1 is LNHNV and CDR2 is YYDKDF (reference sequence). This CDR3 is built from 16 residues. V was clipped by 1 base and J by 1 base; unmatched bases: 6. CDR3 region: CATSRGARTGSYEQYF. CDR3 in DNA: TGTGCCACCAGCAGAGGGGCCAGGACAGGGTCCTACGAGCAGTACTTC. The variable domain in full, completed from reference TRBV15 and TRBJ2-7, reads DAMVIQNPRYQVTQFGKPVTLSCSQTLNHNVMYWYQQKSSQAPKLLFHYYDKDFNNEADTPDNFQSRRPNTSFCFLDIRSPGLGDTAMYLCATSRGARTGSYEQYFGPGTRLTVT.

This clonotype was observed a few times. The rearrangement links TRBV3-1 to TRBJ2-6; D is unresolved. Trimming stripped 1 base from V and 0 bases from J, with 7 bases between. CDR3 length equals 16 residues. Germline loops: CDR1 LGHDT, CDR2 YNNKEL (reference sequence). CDR3: CASSQAVASGANVLTF. In nucleotides, the CDR3 is TGTGCCAGCAGCCAAGCGGTGGCCTCTGGGGCCAACGTCCTGACTTTC.

The chain couples TRBV11-3 to TRBJ2-1, with TRBD2 matching 11 bases. V shed 4 bases, J shed 7 bases, and the junction held 6 bases outside the gene matches. Germline V gene data show CDR1 as SGHNT and CDR2 as YENEEA. The length of the CDR3 is 15 residues. CDR3 region: CASSSSGLAANEQFF. DNA of the CDR3: TGTGCCAGCAGCTCTTCGGGACTAGCGGCGAATGAGCAGTTCTTC. Full variable domain (missing parts from reference TRBV11-3 and TRBJ2-1): EAGVVQSPRYKIIEKKQPVAFWCNPISGHNTLYWYLQNLGQGPELLIRYENEEAVDDSQLPKDRFSAERLKGVDSTLKIQPAELGDSAVYLCASSSSGLAANEQFFGPGTRLTVL.